The 9 T cell receptor beta chains listed next were all sequenced from one sample in a study of neoadjuvant anti-PD-1 for oral cavity cancer. The repertoire was sequenced with immunoSEQ multiplex PCR; TCRdb's copy has only in-frame clones and lacks some. The sample has thousands of clones, around three fifths seen once. Noted time point: after neoadjuvant nivolumab, at surgical resection. Specimen: tumor tissue, collected after nivolumab (anti-PD-1) treatment. These receptors came from a person between 35 and 79 years old with oral cavity squamous cell carcinoma.

V and J are TRBV7-9 and TRBJ2-6; D is unresolved. The CDR3 totals 17 residues. In germline, CDR1 is SEHNR, CDR2 FQNEAQ (reference sequence). V dropped 1 base and J dropped 3 bases, with 13 bases sitting between them. The CDR3, as DNA: TGTGCCAGCAGCTTAGAGTCCGGCGTTCTTGGGGCCAACGTCCTGACTTTC. This sequence encodes CASSLESGVLGANVLTF.

The chain carries TRBV29-1 and TRBJ1-2; 8 bases are a match to TRBD1. Germline loops: CDR1 SQVTM, CDR2 ANQGSEA. This CDR3 spans 13 amino acids. The V segment lost 3 bases and the J segment 4 bases; nucleotides outside the gene matches: 4. As DNA, the CDR3 is TGCAGCGTTGAGCAGGGGGCTGGCTATGGCTACACCTTC. Protein sequence: CSVEQGAGYGYTF.

The rearrangement joins TRBV19 to TRBJ2-1; D might be TRBD1 or TRBD2, each matching 5 bases. Germline V lookup: CDR1 LNHDA, CDR2 SQIVND (reference sequence). The CDR3 is 16 amino acids. V lost 2 bases to trimming and J lost 3 bases, with 14 bases between them. As DNA, the CDR3 is TGTGCCAGTAGTATACCCCGGGACCTATACTACAATGAGCAGTTCTTC. Residues: CASSIPRDLYYNEQFF.

This chain joins TRBV28 and TRBJ1-1, with D possibly TRBD1 on 6 matching bases. Trimming shortened V by 5 bases and J by 4 bases, and 17 bases separated the two germline ends. CDR1 and CDR2 (germline): MDHEN, SYDVKM. This CDR3 is built from 15 residues. The CDR3 here is CASSHIQGGSTEAFF. CDR3 in DNA: TGTGCCAGCAGTCACATACAGGGAGGGAGCACTGAAGCTTTCTTT.

The rearrangement links TRBV5-1 to TRBJ2-3; D is undetermined. Between the trimmed V and J ends, which lost 2 bases and 6 bases, there was a span of 10 bases. The germline V gene encodes CDR1 SGHRS and CDR2 YFSETQ. This CDR3 has 13 amino acids. In nucleotides, the CDR3 is TGCGCCAGCAGCTTACAAAACGCTGATACGCAGTATTTT. As protein: CASSLQNADTQYF.

Only one count was recorded for this clone. J is TRBJ2-1 and V is TRBV4-1; D gene ambiguous. V was clipped by 5 bases and J by 4 bases, with 18 bases between them. Per the germline V gene, CDR1 is MGHRA and CDR2 is YSYEKL. This CDR3 region has 16 residues. The chain's CDR3 is CASSSPQPELYNEQFF. In DNA, the CDR3 is TGCGCCAGCAGCTCCCCACAGCCGGAGCTTTACAATGAGCAGTTCTTC.

The chain is built from TRBV5-1 and TRBJ2-3, with a possible D match to TRBD2 (5 bases). The germline gives CDR1 SGHRS, CDR2 YFSETQ. CDR3 size: 17 residues. Between the trimmed V and J ends, which lost 4 bases and 0 bases, there was a span of 18 bases. CDR3 DNA: TGCGCCAGCAGCCAGCGGTTGAGGGTATCCAGCACAGATACGCAGTATTTT. Encoded protein: CASSQRLRVSSTDTQYF.

The chain has TRBV14 and TRBJ2-5, with a weak D call TRBD2 (6 bases). The CDR3 length is 15 residues. The ends were cut back, 5 bases at V and 5 bases at J, with 18 bases in the middle. Germline V gene sequence: CDR1 SGHDN, CDR2 FVKESK. CDR3 sequence reads: CASSLRGGAGETQYF. Here the CDR3 DNA reads TGTGCCAGCAGCTTAAGAGGAGGGGCCGGTGAGACCCAGTACTTC.

The chain is built from TRBV7-6 and TRBJ1-1, with D uncertain. CDR1 SGHVS and CDR2 FNYEAQ come from the germline V gene. This CDR3 comprises 13 residues. The V gene lost 3 bases and the J gene lost 2 bases, with 7 bases spanning the gap. The CDR3 nucleotides are TGTGCCAGCAGCTTGACTGTCAACACTGAAGCTTTCTTT. Protein: CASSLTVNTEAFF. Full variable domain (remainder filled in from reference TRBV7-6 and TRBJ1-1): GAGVSQSPRYKVTKRGQDVALRCDPISGHVSLYWYRQALGQGPEFLTYFNYEAQQDKSGLPNDRFSAERPEGSISTLTIQRTEQRDSAMYRCASSLTVNTEAFFGQGTRLTVV.